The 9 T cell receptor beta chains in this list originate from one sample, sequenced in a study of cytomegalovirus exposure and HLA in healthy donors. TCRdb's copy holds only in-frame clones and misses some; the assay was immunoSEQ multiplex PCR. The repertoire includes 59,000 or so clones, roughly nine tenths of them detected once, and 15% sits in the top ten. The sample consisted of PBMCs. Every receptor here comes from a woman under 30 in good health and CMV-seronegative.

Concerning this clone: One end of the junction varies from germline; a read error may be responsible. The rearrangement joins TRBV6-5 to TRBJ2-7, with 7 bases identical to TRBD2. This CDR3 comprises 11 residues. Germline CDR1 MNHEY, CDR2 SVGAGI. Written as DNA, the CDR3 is TGTGCCAGCAGTTCCGCTTGGGAGGGCGACTTC. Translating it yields CASSSAWEGDF.

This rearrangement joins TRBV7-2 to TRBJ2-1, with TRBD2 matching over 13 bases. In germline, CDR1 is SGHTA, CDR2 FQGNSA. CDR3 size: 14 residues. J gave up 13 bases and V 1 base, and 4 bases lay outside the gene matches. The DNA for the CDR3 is TGTGCCAGCAGCTTAGGGGGACTAGCGGGAATCCAGTTCTTC. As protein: CASSLGGLAGIQFF.

The CDR3 here is CASSLAGGTGSLAYEQYF. The CDR3 nucleotides are TGTGCCAGCAGCTTAGCGGGAGGCACCGGGAGTCTTGCCTACGAGCAGTACTTC. The V call is TRBV7-8, the J call TRBJ2-7; maybe TRBD2 (6 bases). Germline V lookup: CDR1 SGHVS, CDR2 FQNEAQ. The CDR3 sequence is 18 residues long. V was clipped by 0 bases and J by 2 bases, with 20 bases between them.

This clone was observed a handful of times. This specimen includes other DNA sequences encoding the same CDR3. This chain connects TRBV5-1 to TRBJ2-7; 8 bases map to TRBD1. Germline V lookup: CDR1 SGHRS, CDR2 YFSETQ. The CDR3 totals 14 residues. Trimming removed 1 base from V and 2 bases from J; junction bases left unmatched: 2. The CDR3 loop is CASSLTGGTYEQYF. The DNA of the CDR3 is TGCGCCAGCAGCTTGACAGGGGGGACCTACGAGCAGTACTTC.

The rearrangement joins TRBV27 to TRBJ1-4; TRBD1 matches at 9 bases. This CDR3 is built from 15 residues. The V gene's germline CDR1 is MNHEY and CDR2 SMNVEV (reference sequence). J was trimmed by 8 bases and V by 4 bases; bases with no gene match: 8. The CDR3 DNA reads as TGTGCCAGCAGTTCACAACAGGGGGCAGGGGAAAAACTGTTTTTT. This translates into CASSSQQGAGEKLFF.

CDR3 bases: TGTGCCTGGAGTCAGTCCTACGAGCAGTACTTC. Its translation: CAWSQSYEQYF. V and J are TRBV30 and TRBJ2-7; D not resolved. V shed 2 bases and J shed 1 base, with 3 bases lying between them. In germline, CDR1 is GTSNPN, CDR2 SVGIG (reference sequence). The CDR3 loop spans 11 amino acids.

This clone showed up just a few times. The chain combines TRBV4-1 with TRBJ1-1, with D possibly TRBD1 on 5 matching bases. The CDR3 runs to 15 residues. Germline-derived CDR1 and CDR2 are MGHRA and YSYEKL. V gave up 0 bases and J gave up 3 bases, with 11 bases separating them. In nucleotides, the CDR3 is TGCGCCAGCAGCCAAGATCGGTGGGGGGACACTGAAGCTTTCTTT. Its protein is CASSQDRWGDTEAFF.

The CDR3 DNA is TGTGCCAGCAGCTTTAGCGGGACCTTCACAGATACGCAGTATTTT. Residues: CASSFSGTFTDTQYF. The rearrangement joins TRBV7-9 to TRBJ2-3, with 8 bases that match TRBD2. The CDR3 totals 15 residues. CDR1 and CDR2 (germline): SEHNR, FQNEAQ (reference sequence). The V segment lost 3 bases and the J segment 2 bases; nucleotides outside the gene matches: 4.

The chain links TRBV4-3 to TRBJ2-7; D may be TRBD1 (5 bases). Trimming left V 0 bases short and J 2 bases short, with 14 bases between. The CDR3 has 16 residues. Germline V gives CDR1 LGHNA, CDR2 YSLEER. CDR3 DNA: TGCGCCAGCAGCCAAGATAAATCCGGACACACCTACGAGCAGTACTTC. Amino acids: CASSQDKSGHTYEQYF.